This T cell receptor (beta chain) appears in the sequencing data of a study of blood T cell repertoires in COVID-19. Study information: Collection of acute and convalescent COVID-19 samples took place in the United States, Italy and Spain. PBMCs, B-cell-depleted T cells, or T cells were the source of the cDNA or gDNA that made up the material.

The assay was immunoSEQ multiplex PCR, and TCRdb's table has in-frame clones only and misses some. This table has some 250,000 clones, 84% appearing once. Germline V gene sequence: CDR1 MDHEN, CDR2 SYDVKM. The CDR3 extends over 14 amino acids. The trim removed 4 bases at V and 4 bases at J, leaving 5 bases unmatched. The sequence came from a man aged 55 to 70 with acute or convalescent COVID-19. V gene TRBV28 combines with J gene TRBJ2-5; TRBD1 agrees at 8 bases. Material for sequencing was peripheral blood. The DNA for the CDR3 is TGTGCCAGCAGTTCTCAGGGGGCACGAGAGACCCAGTACTTC. Protein product: CASSSQGARETQYF.